One and the same sample provided the 25 T cell receptor beta chains below, sequenced in a study of T cell changes during pregnancy in multiple sclerosis. Method: immunoSEQ multiplex PCR; TCRdb's copy keeps in-frame clones and lacks some. The table shows tens of thousands of clones, with under 95% occurring only once. Sequenced material: CD4+ T cells from peripheral blood mononuclear cells, taken in the second trimester of pregnancy. The receptors shown here come from a female donor with multiple sclerosis, enrolled in a pregnancy study.

V usage is TRBV2 and J usage is TRBJ1-2; the D is unclear. V was cut by 9 bases and J by 8 bases, with 10 bases left in between. This CDR3 contains 10 residues. Germline V gives CDR1 SNHLY, CDR2 FYNNEI. CDR3 loop: CARRSQGYTF. CDR3 DNA: TGTGCCAGGCGGAGCCAGGGCTACACCTTC.

This rearrangement joins TRBV7-5 to TRBJ1-4; no DNA check was done on the table's D call, TRBD1. TRBV7-5 is reported as a pseudogene. CDR3 length equals 15 residues. As DNA, the CDR3 is TGTGTCAGAAGCTTAGAGGAGACAGGCCTTAAAAAACTGTTTTTT. Protein product: CVRSLEETGLKKLFF.

A single count supports this clone. The V gene is TRBV19, the J gene TRBJ2-2, with D unclear. This CDR3 spans 14 amino acids. V was cut by 3 bases and J by 0 bases, with 5 bases left in between. CDR1 is LNHDA, CDR2 SQIVND, per germline (reference sequence). CDR3 bases: TGTGCCAGTAGTATCACGGCGAACACCGGGGAGCTGTTTTTT. This sequence encodes CASSITANTGELFF.

The count of this clone is one. The chain joins TRBV5-5 to TRBJ2-7, with D perhaps TRBD2 (5 bases). In germline, CDR1 is SGHKS, CDR2 YYEKEE (reference sequence). This CDR3 is 12 amino acids long. Trimming stripped 4 bases from V and 9 bases from J, with 14 bases between. CDR3 amino acids: CASSQPSRGQYF. The DNA of the CDR3 is TGTGCCAGCAGCCAGCCCTCCCGGGGGCAGTACTTC.

The V gene is TRBV6-1, the J gene TRBJ2-2, with TRBD2 identical over 12 bases. Per germline, CDR1 MNHNS and CDR2 SASEGT. The CDR3 contains 17 residues. Trimming cost V 4 bases and J 3 bases; bases outside gene matches: 6. CDR3 loop: CASSALAGGGYTGELFF. In DNA form, the CDR3 reads TGTGCCAGCAGTGCCCTAGCGGGAGGGGGGTACACCGGGGAGCTGTTTTTT.

The CDR3 DNA is TGTGCCTCTGTGAGGCATGAAGCTTTCTTT. This translates into CASVRHEAFF. The rearrangement joins TRBV30 to TRBJ1-1; D gene unclear. The V gene lost 7 bases and the J gene lost 7 bases, with 10 bases spanning the gap. The germline V gene encodes CDR1 GTSNPN and CDR2 SVGIG (reference sequence). The CDR3 consists of 10 residues. Based on the CDR3 plus reference TRBV30 and TRBJ1-1, the full variable domain is SQTIHQWPATLVQPVGSPLSLECTVEGTSNPNLYWYRQAAGRGLQLLFYSVGIGQISSEVPQNLSASRPQDRQFILSSKKLLLSDSGFYLCASVRHEAFFGQGTRLTVV.

V is TRBV29-1 and J is TRBJ2-3; 8 bases match TRBD2. Unmatched junction bases numbered 11, after V lost 1 base and J lost 8 bases. Germline CDR1 SQVTM, CDR2 ANQGSEA. The CDR3 length is 15 residues. CDR3 sequence reads: CSVEGHQRERGTQYF. The CDR3 DNA reads TGCAGCGTTGAAGGTCATCAGCGGGAGAGAGGTACGCAGTATTTT.

The V gene is TRBV12-5, the J gene TRBJ2-7; a weak D match, TRBD2 (5 bases). From germline, CDR1 is LGHNT and CDR2 FRNRAP. CDR3 size: 14 residues. Trimming pared 3 bases from V and 1 base from J, leaving 10 bases between. The CDR3 sequence: CASGFSDSSYEQYF. Here the CDR3 DNA reads TGTGCTAGTGGTTTTAGCGACTCATCCTACGAGCAGTACTTC.

This chain uses TRBV19 with TRBJ1-1; perhaps TRBD1 as D (5 bases). This CDR3 region has 14 residues. V was clipped by 10 bases and J by 0 bases, with 15 bases between them. Germline V gene sequence: CDR1 LNHDA, CDR2 SQIVND (reference sequence). Here the CDR3 reads CATQKTVLNTEAFF. DNA of the CDR3: TGTGCCACTCAGAAGACAGTTTTGAACACTGAAGCTTTCTTT. Full variable domain (outside the CDR3, taken from reference TRBV19 and TRBJ1-1): DGGITQSPKYLFRKEGQNVTLSCEQNLNHDAMYWYRQDPGQGLRLIYYSQIVNDFQKGDIAEGYSVSREKKESFPLTVTSAQKNPTAFYLCATQKTVLNTEAFFGQGTRLTVV.

This chain joins TRBV19 and TRBJ2-7, with D maybe TRBD2 (5 bases). This CDR3 comprises 13 residues. Trimming pared 5 bases from V and 4 bases from J, leaving 12 bases between. From germline, CDR1 is LNHDA and CDR2 SQIVND (reference sequence). DNA for the CDR3: TGTGCCAGTAGTGTGGAGAGCGGTTACGAGCAGTACTTC. Translation: CASSVESGYEQYF.

The chain joins TRBV2 to TRBJ2-1; TRBD2 matches 8 bases. This CDR3 is built from 14 residues. V shed 7 bases and J 10 bases; nucleotides not matched to a gene: 12. Germline values: CDR1 SNHLY, CDR2 FYNNEI. CDR3 in DNA: TGTGCCAGCAACGGGAGGGCCCTAGGGTGGGAGCAGTTCTTC. Amino acids: CASNGRALGWEQFF.

This clone is a singleton in its sample. V gene TRBV7-9 combines with J gene TRBJ2-7; 8 bases are a match to TRBD2. The germline CDR1 and CDR2 sequences are SEHNR and FQNEAQ (reference sequence). CDR3 size: 14 residues. With 5 bases clipped from V and 3 bases from J, the junction kept 6 bases outside the gene matches. Here the CDR3 DNA reads TGTGCCAGCAGCGAGTCCGGGACTAGCTACGAGCAGTACTTC. As protein: CASSESGTSYEQYF.

This chain uses TRBV19 with TRBJ1-2, with 8 bases matching TRBD1. This CDR3 spans 12 amino acids. The germline V gene encodes CDR1 LNHDA and CDR2 SQIVND (reference sequence). The V and J ends lost 4 bases and 6 bases, in that order; junction bases with no gene match: 1. The CDR3 reads CASSTGGHGYTF. The CDR3 coding sequence is TGTGCCAGTAGTACAGGGGGCCATGGCTACACCTTC.

This chain links TRBV28 with TRBJ1-5; D gene unclear. CDR1 and CDR2 from the germline V gene are MDHEN and SYDVKM. CDR3 length: 14 residues. The germline V and J ends were trimmed by 5 bases and 0 bases, with 8 bases remaining between them. The DNA for the CDR3 is TGTGCCAGCAGTGTGGTCGGTAGCAATCAGCCCCAGCATTTT. Protein product: CASSVVGSNQPQHF. The entire variable domain, with the rest obtained from reference TRBV28 and TRBJ1-5, is as follows: DVKVTQSSRYLVKRTGEKVFLECVQDMDHENMFWYRQDPGLGLRLIYFSYDVKMKEKGDIPEGYSVSREKKERFSLILESASTNQTSMYLCASSVVGSNQPQHFGDGTRLSIL.

The V call is TRBV29-1, the J call TRBJ2-7; 11 bases line up with TRBD2. Unmatched junction bases numbered 13, after V lost 7 bases and J lost 5 bases. The CDR3 is 15 residues long. Germline V gives CDR1 SQVTM, CDR2 ANQGSEA. The CDR3 DNA reads TGCAGCGCCGGGCTAGGATTAGCGGGAGGGAACGAGCAGTACTTC. Its translation is CSAGLGLAGGNEQYF.

The V gene is TRBV6-5, the J gene TRBJ2-7, with D perhaps matching TRBD1 (6 bases). The CDR3 loop spans 15 amino acids. Trimming took off 6 bases at V and 2 bases at J, with 17 bases between the two ends. Germline CDR1 reads MNHEY; CDR2 reads SVGAGI. The CDR3 spells CASRTSGTRTYEQYF. The DNA of the CDR3 is TGTGCCAGCAGGACCTCCGGGACACGGACCTACGAGCAGTACTTC.

The chain employs TRBV19 and TRBJ1-3; a weak D match, TRBD1 (5 bases). Germline V lookup: CDR1 LNHDA, CDR2 SQIVND (reference sequence). Trimming stripped 5 bases from V and 4 bases from J, with 9 bases between. The CDR3 spans 13 residues. CDR3 DNA: TGTGCCAGTAGTCCAGGGCGCGGAAACACCATATATTTT. This translates into CASSPGRGNTIYF.

The rearrangement links TRBV29-1 to TRBJ1-2; 10 bases are a match to TRBD1. V shed 0 bases and J 8 bases; nucleotides not matched to a gene: 9. CDR3 length equals 15 residues. Germline V gene lookup returns CDR1 SQVTM and CDR2 ANQGSEA. As DNA, the CDR3 is TGCAGCGTTGAAGATTCGACAGGGGGCTCTCGGGGCTACACCTTC. Translated: CSVEDSTGGSRGYTF.

The V and J genes are TRBV7-2 and TRBJ1-3, with D unresolved. Between the trimmed V and J ends, which lost 3 bases and 1 base, there was a span of 7 bases. CDR3 length equals 14 residues. Per germline, CDR1 SGHTA and CDR2 FQGNSA. The CDR3 nucleotides read TGTGCCAGCAGCTTGGCGGGGTCTGGAAACACCATATATTTT. The encoded protein is CASSLAGSGNTIYF.

This sequence joins TRBV28 and TRBJ1-2; D is uncertain. CDR3 size: 12 residues. V lost 4 bases and J 8 bases, leaving 11 bases between the germline ends. Per the germline V gene, CDR1 is MDHEN and CDR2 is SYDVKM. The CDR3 reads CASSSLGSGYTF. The CDR3 DNA is TGTGCCAGCAGTTCCCTGGGTAGCGGCTACACCTTC.

V is TRBV4-1 and J is TRBJ1-2; D gene unclear. Germline assignment: CDR1 MGHRA and CDR2 YSYEKL. The CDR3 spans 15 residues. The ends were cut back, 0 bases at V and 0 bases at J, with 8 bases in the middle. CDR3 bases: TGCGCCAGCAGCCAAGATGTGTCAGCTAACTATGGCTACACCTTC. The encoded protein is CASSQDVSANYGYTF.

The gene calls are TRBV10-2 and TRBJ2-2; 11 bases line up with TRBD2. Germline V gene sequence: CDR1 WSHSY, CDR2 SAAADI. V gave up 6 bases and J gave up 8 bases; unmatched junction bases: 8. This CDR3 region has 15 residues. The chain's CDR3 is CASRIAGGPAGELFF. The CDR3 coding sequence is TGCGCCAGCAGAATAGCGGGAGGGCCGGCAGGGGAGCTGTTTTTT.

The rearrangement uses TRBV27 and TRBJ2-7; a weak D match, TRBD2 (5 bases). The CDR3 is 16 residues long. The ends were cut back, 3 bases at V and 2 bases at J, with 17 bases in the middle. CDR1 and CDR2 (germline): MNHEY, SMNVEV (reference sequence). In DNA, the CDR3 is TGTGCCAGCAGTTTTCGGGGAGCCCACAAGACCTACGAGCAGTACTTC. It translates to CASSFRGAHKTYEQYF.

The chain joins TRBV28 to TRBJ2-1, with 12 bases that match TRBD2. The CDR3 loop spans 16 amino acids. The germline gives CDR1 MDHEN, CDR2 SYDVKM. After removal of 5 bases from V and 8 bases from J, the junction contained 10 bases not matched to a gene. The CDR3 sequence: CASSPSYASGRDEQFF. In DNA form, the CDR3 reads TGTGCCAGCAGTCCTAGTTATGCTAGCGGGAGGGATGAGCAGTTCTTC. The complete variable domain, with remaining parts taken from reference TRBV28 and TRBJ2-1, reads DVKVTQSSRYLVKRTGEKVFLECVQDMDHENMFWYRQDPGLGLRLIYFSYDVKMKEKGDIPEGYSVSREKKERFSLILESASTNQTSMYLCASSPSYASGRDEQFFGPGTRLTVL.

The chain links TRBV11-2 to TRBJ2-7; 9 positions agree with TRBD2. CDR1 is SGHAT, CDR2 FQNNGV, per germline. Trimming removed 1 base from V and 0 bases from J; junction bases left unmatched: 1. This CDR3 has 15 amino acids. The DNA of the CDR3 is TGTGCCAGCAGCTTAGTACTAGCGGGCTCCTACGAGCAGTACTTC. This gives the protein CASSLVLAGSYEQYF.